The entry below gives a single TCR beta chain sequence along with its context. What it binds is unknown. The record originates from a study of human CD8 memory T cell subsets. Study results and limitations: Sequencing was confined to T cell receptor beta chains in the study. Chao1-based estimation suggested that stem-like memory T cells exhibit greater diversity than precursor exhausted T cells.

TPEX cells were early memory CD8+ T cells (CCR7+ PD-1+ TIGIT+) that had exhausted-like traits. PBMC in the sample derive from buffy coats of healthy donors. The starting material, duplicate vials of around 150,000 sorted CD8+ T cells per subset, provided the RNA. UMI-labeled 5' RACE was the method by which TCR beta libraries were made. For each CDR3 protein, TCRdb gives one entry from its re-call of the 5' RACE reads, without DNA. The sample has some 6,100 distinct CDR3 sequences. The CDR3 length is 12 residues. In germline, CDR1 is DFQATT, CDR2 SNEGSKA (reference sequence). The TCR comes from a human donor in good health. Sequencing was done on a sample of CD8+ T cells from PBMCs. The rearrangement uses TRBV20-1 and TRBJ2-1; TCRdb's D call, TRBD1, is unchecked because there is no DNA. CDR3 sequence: CSARDSRPQQFF.